Reported below is one T cell receptor (beta chain). The data belong to a study of blood T cell repertoires in COVID-19. Study background: There were acute and convalescent COVID-19 samples, and they came from the United States, Italy and Spain. PBMCs, B-cell-depleted T cells, or T cells were the source of the cDNA or gDNA that made up the material.

Seattle-derived patients entered the study during active infection and were followed longitudinally. In the authors' workflow: Reference gene primers were amplified, and this amplification served to estimate nucleated cell counts. TCRdb's copy holds only in-frame clones and misses some; the assay was immunoSEQ multiplex PCR. The D gene and trimming were derived from the DNA, and the V and J assignments and clone size from that table. The table includes 300,000 to 350,000 clones, about 93% detected once. The CDR3 spans 17 residues. CDR1 SGHNT and CDR2 YYREEE come from the germline V gene (reference sequence). The V and J ends lost 4 bases and 3 bases, in that order; junction bases with no gene match: 7.

The rearrangement joins TRBV5-4 to TRBJ2-3; 14 bases agree with TRBD2. The receptor was isolated from a woman in her 30s with COVID-19, enrolled during active disease. The specimen was peripheral blood. The CDR3 reads CASSVTSGRDLTDTQYF. CDR3 sequence (DNA): TGTGCCAGCAGCGTGACTAGCGGGAGGGATTTGACAGATACGCAGTATTTT.